The rows below give T cell receptor beta chains drawn from one sample of a study of blood T cell repertoires in COVID-19. Sequencing used immunoSEQ multiplex PCR; TCRdb keeps in-frame clones, though not all of them. The sample records roughly 120,000 clones, just over 90% being singletons. The sequenced sample consisted of peripheral blood. The receptor set was obtained from a human donor with active COVID-19. The donor label of this sample is uncertain. Each CDR3 is given with its conserved first and last residue.

TRBJ2-7 | TRBV27 | CASSLSAGYEQYF
TRBJ1-2 | TRBV10-3 | CAISDPPGLRGYTF
TRBJ1-2 | TRBV7-2 | CASSLDRGRGYGYTF
TRBJ2-6 | TRBV7-9 | CASSLTGSSVYVLTF
TRBJ2-1 | TRBV19 | CASSKTGGNEQFF
TRBJ2-2 | TRBV11-2 | CASSIRSGNTGELFF
TRBJ2-1 | TRBV27 | CASSRTGSPISYNEQFF
TRBJ2-1 | TRBV19 | CASSFTSGGAGEQFF
TRBJ2-1 | TRBV11-3 | CASSFDTSGAPNEQFF
TRBJ1-1 | TRBV7-6 | CASSSTGANTEAFF
TRBJ2-5 | TRBV30 | CAWSALKRETQYF
TRBJ1-1 | TRBV6-6 | CASTTGVRNTEAFF
TRBJ1-5 | TRBV7-8 | CASSARQGIDQPQHF
TRBJ1-2 | TRBV5-6 | CASSPSNYGYTF
TRBJ2-1 | TRBV5-1 | CASSQDMARLEFF
TRBJ2-7 | TRBV30 | CAWGRKTGGDYEQYF
TRBJ1-1 | TRBV7-9 | CASTPGGPNTEAFF
TRBJ2-5 | TRBV7-9 | CASRGDQETQYF
TRBJ2-1 | TRBV4-2 | CASSQGERVAPYNEQFF
TRBJ1-5 | TRBV20-1 | CSASSGFGQPQHF
TRBJ2-3 | TRBV7-9 | CASSFGHYTDTQYF
TRBJ1-6 | TRBV4-2 | CASSQDGQPLDSPLHF
TRBJ1-1 | TRBV28 | CASSEQGVTEAFF
TRBJ1-2 | TRBV2 | CASRATGHYGYTF
TRBJ1-3 | TRBV19 | CASSRVLSGNTIYF
TRBJ1-4 | TRBV15 | CATSRDRRPDLNYEKLFF
TRBJ1-2 | TRBV29-1 | CSVMRGPRGGYTF
TRBJ2-1 | TRBV28 | CASSTTSGGVWNEQFF
TRBJ1-4 | TRBV29-1 | CSVEGSGGTNEKLFF
TRBJ1-5 | TRBV19 | CASSSRDRAYSNQPQHF
TRBJ2-7 | TRBV5-1 | CASSGTSGGAFEQYF
TRBJ2-7 | TRBV19 | CASSSSGGTYEQYF
TRBJ2-1 | TRBV5-1 | CASSLAPRDRASYNEQFF
TRBJ2-3 | TRBV7-2 | CASSLVAGANTDTQYF
TRBJ2-1 | TRBV3-1/TRBV3-2 | CASSPLTGAGNEQFF
TRBJ1-4 | TRBV5-1 | CASSVSRTTNEKLFF
TRBJ1-2 | TRBV10-1 | CASSFSGFRYTF
TRBJ2-5 | TRBV5-1 | CASSLAGGETQYF
TRBJ2-7 | TRBV12-3/TRBV12-4 | CASRRQGTSEQYF
TRBJ2-1 | TRBV5-6 | CASSLVRLGSEQFF
TRBJ2-5 | TRBV5-7 | CASSRGPKETQYF
TRBJ1-6 | TRBV6-5 | CACRESKNSPLHF
TRBJ1-5 | TRBV7-2 | CASSLGPTDQPQHF
TRBJ1-5 | TRBV20-1 | CSASRGLNQPQHF
TRBJ2-2 | TRBV2 | CASSDLAVDFSTGELFF
TRBJ2-7 | TRBV9 | CASSPGTYEQYF
TRBJ2-5 | TRBV10-3 | CAIGRGDLETQYF
TRBJ1-6 | TRBV6-5 | CASSYSRVHYNSPLHF
TRBJ2-2 | TRBV4-3 | CASAGGPMAGELFF